This TCR beta chain is drawn from a study of blood T cell repertoires in COVID-19. Study-wide background: There were acute and convalescent COVID-19 samples, and they came from the United States, Italy and Spain. PBMCs, B-cell-depleted T cells, or T cells were the source of the cDNA or gDNA that made up the material.

Per the authors' pipeline: Nucleated cell number was recorded as an estimate derived from reference gene primer amplification. Measured with immunoSEQ multiplex PCR; TCRdb has only the in-frame clones, and not every one. The V and J calls and clone size were taken over from that table, and D and trimming were inferred from the DNA. The sample holds some 140,000 clones, approximately 83% seen once. This clone was seen once. The CDR3 is 13 amino acids. Trimming took 1 base from V and 11 from J, leaving 14 bases between them. Germline V lookup: CDR1 MNHNS, CDR2 SASEGT. The source material was peripheral blood. The origin of this receptor is a woman aged 50 to 65 who had recovered from COVID-19. The J gene is TRBJ1-1, the V gene TRBV6-1; the D gene is possibly TRBD1 (5 bases). CDR3 sequence reads: CASSEGRGGSAFF. CDR3 in DNA: TGTGCCAGCAGTGAAGGGCGGGGGGGATCGGCTTTCTTT.